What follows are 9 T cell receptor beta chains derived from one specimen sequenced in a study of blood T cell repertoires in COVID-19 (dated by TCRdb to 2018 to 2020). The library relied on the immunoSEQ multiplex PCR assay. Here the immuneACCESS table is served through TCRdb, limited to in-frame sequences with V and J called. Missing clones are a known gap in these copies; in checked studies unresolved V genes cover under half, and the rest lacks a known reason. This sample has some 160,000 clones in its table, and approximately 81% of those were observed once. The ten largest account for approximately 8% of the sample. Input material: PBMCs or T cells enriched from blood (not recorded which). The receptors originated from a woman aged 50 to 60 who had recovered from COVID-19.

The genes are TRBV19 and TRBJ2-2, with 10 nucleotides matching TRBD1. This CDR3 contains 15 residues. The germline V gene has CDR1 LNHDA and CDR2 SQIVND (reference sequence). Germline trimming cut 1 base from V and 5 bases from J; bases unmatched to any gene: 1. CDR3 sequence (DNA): TGTGCCAGTAGTATAGTGGGACAGGGGACCGGGGAGCTGTTTTTT. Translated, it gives CASSIVGQGTGELFF.

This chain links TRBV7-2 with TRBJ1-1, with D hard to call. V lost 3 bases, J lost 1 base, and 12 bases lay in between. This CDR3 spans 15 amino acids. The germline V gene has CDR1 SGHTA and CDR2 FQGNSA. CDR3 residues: CASSFSLTANTEAFF. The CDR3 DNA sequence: TGTGCCAGCAGCTTCAGCCTAACAGCGAACACTGAAGCTTTCTTT.

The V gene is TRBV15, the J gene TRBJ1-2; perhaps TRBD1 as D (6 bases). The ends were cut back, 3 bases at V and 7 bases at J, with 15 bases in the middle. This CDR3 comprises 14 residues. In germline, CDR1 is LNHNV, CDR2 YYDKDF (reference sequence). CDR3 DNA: TGTGCCACCAGCAGTGGCGCCAGGGGTCGTGGCTACACCTTC. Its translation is CATSSGARGRGYTF. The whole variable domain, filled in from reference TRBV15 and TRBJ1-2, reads DAMVIQNPRYQVTQFGKPVTLSCSQTLNHNVMYWYQQKSSQAPKLLFHYYDKDFNNEADTPDNFQSRRPNTSFCFLDIRSPGLGDTAMYLCATSSGARGRGYTFGSGTRLTVV.

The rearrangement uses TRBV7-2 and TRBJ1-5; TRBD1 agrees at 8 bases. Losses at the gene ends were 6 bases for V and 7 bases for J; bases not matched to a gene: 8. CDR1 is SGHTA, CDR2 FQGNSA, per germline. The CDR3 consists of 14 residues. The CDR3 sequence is CASSPDRAGQPQHF. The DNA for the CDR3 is TGTGCCAGCAGTCCGGACAGGGCTGGCCAGCCCCAGCATTTT. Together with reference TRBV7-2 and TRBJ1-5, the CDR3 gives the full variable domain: GAGVSQSPSNKVTEKGKDVELRCDPISGHTALYWYRQSLGQGLEFLIYFQGNSAPDKSGLPSDRFSAERTGGSVSTLTIQRTQQEDSAVYLCASSPDRAGQPQHFGDGTRLSIL.

The DNA of the CDR3 is TGCGCCAGCAGCCAAGATCCCCCCGGACAGCTGAATTCACCCCTCCACTTT. Its protein is CASSQDPPGQLNSPLHF. The V call is TRBV4-3, the J call TRBJ1-6, with D perhaps matching TRBD1 (6 bases). From germline, CDR1 is LGHNA and CDR2 YSLEER. V was clipped by 0 bases and J by 7 bases, with 16 bases between them. The CDR3 has 17 residues.

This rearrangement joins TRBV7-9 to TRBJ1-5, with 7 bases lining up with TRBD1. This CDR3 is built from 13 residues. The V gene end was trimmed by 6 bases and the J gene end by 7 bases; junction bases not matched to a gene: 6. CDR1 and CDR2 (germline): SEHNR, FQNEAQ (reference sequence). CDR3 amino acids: CASSHPGGQPQHF. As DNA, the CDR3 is TGTGCCAGCAGTCATCCAGGGGGGCAGCCCCAGCATTTT.

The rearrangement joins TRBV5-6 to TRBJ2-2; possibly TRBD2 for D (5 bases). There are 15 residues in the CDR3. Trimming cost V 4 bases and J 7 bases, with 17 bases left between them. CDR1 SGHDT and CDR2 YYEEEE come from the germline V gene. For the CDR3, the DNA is TGTGCCAGCAGCATGTGGACGCTCAGCGGCGGGGAGCTGTTTTTT. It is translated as CASSMWTLSGGELFF.

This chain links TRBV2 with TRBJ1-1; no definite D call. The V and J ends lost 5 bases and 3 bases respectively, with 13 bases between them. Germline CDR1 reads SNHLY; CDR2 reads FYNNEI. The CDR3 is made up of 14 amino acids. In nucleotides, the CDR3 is TGTGCCAGCAGTCCCAAGACAAAACACACTGAAGCTTTCTTT. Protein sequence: CASSPKTKHTEAFF. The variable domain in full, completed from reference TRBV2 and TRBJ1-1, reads EPEVTQTPSHQVTQMGQEVILRCVPISNHLYFYWYRQILGQKVEFLVSFYNNEISEKSEIFDDQFSVERPDGSNFTLKIRSTKLEDSAMYFCASSPKTKHTEAFFGQGTRLTVV.

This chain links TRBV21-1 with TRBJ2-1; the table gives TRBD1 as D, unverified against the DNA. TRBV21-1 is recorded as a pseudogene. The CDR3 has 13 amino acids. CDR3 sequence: CASSKGDRGLQFF. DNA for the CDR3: TGTGCCAGCAGCAAAGGGGACAGGGGGCTTCAGTTCTTC.